Below, one T cell receptor beta chain is given with its context. Its matching antigen is unknown. One end of the junction fails to match germline, which may point to a read error. This specimen belongs to a study of cytomegalovirus exposure and HLA in healthy donors. For the study at large: The study's early data release held about 80 million unique TCRs from HLA-typed donors. General study findings and limits: Fewer N-insertions than the roughly 670-donor mean were reportedly shown by an Asian-associated ancestry cluster in a later analysis. Within the data, a cluster of highly shared sequence variants was likely a sequencing artifact.

Both 60 Vbeta primers and 13 Jbeta primers went into the PCR. Clones were read by immunoSEQ multiplex PCR, and TCRdb kept only the in-frame ones, dropping some. The repertoire holds roughly 99,000 clones, with approximately 73% as singletons. The CDR3 is made up of 15 amino acids. Germline CDR1 and CDR2: ENHRY and SYGVKD. The TCR sequence derives from a man aged 30 to 45 in good health and CMV-seronegative. The sequencing sample was made of PBMCs. The chain is built from TRBV10-3 and TRBJ2-3; TRBD2 might be the D (6 bases). CDR3 DNA: TGTGCCATTTCTTTGACTAGTGAGGGCACAGATACGCGGTATTTT. Translated, it gives CAISLTSEGTDTRYF.